This TCR beta chain appears in the sequencing data of a study of T cell responses to AZD1222 COVID-19 vaccine. General observations from the study: Clonal diversity was possibly underestimated, and the donors were mostly white British, with more females.

The table came from immunoSEQ multiplex PCR; TCRdb's copy has only in-frame clones and leaves some out. The table has about 42,000 clones, around 88% seen once. Comments on this clone: What it recognizes is unknown.

This sequence was found in an adult who received the AZD1222 COVID-19 vaccine. The specimen was peripheral blood, collected 28 days after the second AZD1222 dose.

The CDR3 region has the DNA TGTGCCAGCAGCCACTCAGGGCAGGGGGCCCTCTACGAGCAGTACTTC. Protein product: CASSHSGQGALYEQYF. The J gene is TRBJ2-7, the V gene TRBV4-2; 8 nucleotides align to TRBD1. The V gene end was trimmed by 3 bases and the J gene end by 3 bases; junction bases not matched to a gene: 10. The germline CDR1 and CDR2 sequences are LGHNA and YNFKEQ. There are 16 residues in the CDR3.